This T cell receptor (beta chain) was identified in a study of T-cell memory formation after mild COVID-19. Across the study: TCR clusters showed largely donor specificity.

This clonotype was seen a handful of times. Its antigen is still unknown. Using its own MiXCR run on the 5' RACE reads, TCRdb lists one record per CDR3 protein. The sample lists roughly 350,000 distinct CDR3 sequences; around 21% were seen once. Study-wide results and caveats: Clones that contracted from day 15 to 85 had balanced CD4/CD8; later expanders were CD4+ biased. Cross-reactive memory apparently joined, as some responding clones appeared in pre-infection memory.

The sequence was obtained from an adult woman who had mild COVID-19 (a few samples of this study predate the infection). Cell type and time point are not known. The material sequenced was PBMCs or a T cell subset sorted from them (not recorded which).

This chain's CDR3 is CSAEAGGLDEQFF. The CDR3 coding sequence is TGCAGTGCCGAAGCGGGGGGATTGGATGAGCAGTTCTTC. The genes are TRBV20-1 and TRBJ2-1, with 9 bases matching TRBD2. V was pared by 6 bases and J by 8 bases, with 8 bases of the junction left unmatched. CDR1 and CDR2 from the germline V gene are DFQATT and SNEGSKA (reference sequence). The CDR3 runs 13 residues.